The 32 T cell receptor beta chains in this list originate from one sample, sequenced in a study of cytomegalovirus exposure and HLA in healthy donors. This PCR relied on a set of 60 Vbeta primers and 13 Jbeta primers. Using immunoSEQ multiplex PCR, the repertoire was profiled, and TCRdb retains in-frame clones only, with some absent. The table lists about 170,000 clones, about 80% of them singletons. The sample consisted of PBMCs. These receptors were collected from a man aged 18 to 30 in good health and CMV-seronegative.

V is TRBV29-1 and J is TRBJ2-7; 11 bases map to TRBD1. Trimming at V came to 7 bases and at J to 3 bases, leaving 2 bases not matched to a gene. This CDR3 has 12 amino acids. Germline V gene lookup returns CDR1 SQVTM and CDR2 ANQGSEA. The CDR3, as DNA: TGCAGCGCGGGACAGGGGGTCTACGAGCAGTACTTC. It encodes CSAGQGVYEQYF.

The CDR3 DNA sequence: TGCGCCAGCAGCGACCTAGCGGGGTCCTCCTACGAGCAGTACTTC. Translated, it gives CASSDLAGSSYEQYF. V and J are TRBV5-1 and TRBJ2-7; 9 bases are a match to TRBD2. The V gene's germline CDR1 is SGHRS and CDR2 YFSETQ. V lost 4 bases, J lost 0 bases, and 5 bases stayed unmatched. The CDR3 loop spans 15 amino acids. Full variable domain (remainder filled in from reference TRBV5-1 and TRBJ2-7): KAGVTQTPRYLIKTRGQQVTLSCSPISGHRSVSWYQQTPGQGLQFLFEYFSETQRNKGNFPGRFSGRQFSNSRSEMNVSTLELGDSALYLCASSDLAGSSYEQYFGPGTRLTVT.

This rearrangement joins TRBV5-6 to TRBJ2-7, with 8 bases lining up with TRBD1. Germline CDR1 reads SGHDT; CDR2 reads YYEEEE. This CDR3 is 14 amino acids long. Unmatched junction bases numbered 10, after V lost 4 bases and J lost 7 bases. The CDR3 DNA reads TGTGCCAGCAGCCTTGAGAACAGGGGGGTTGAGCAGTACTTC. Encoded protein: CASSLENRGVEQYF.

Concerning this clone: Other DNA variants within this sample encode the same CDR3. This chain joins TRBV29-1 and TRBJ1-2, with D uncertain. The CDR3 runs to 11 residues. V dropped 5 bases and J dropped 2 bases, with 6 bases sitting between them. Germline V CDR1 and CDR2: SQVTM, ANQGSEA. The DNA for the CDR3 is TGCAGCGTTACGGGGAACTATGGCTACACCTTC. This codes for CSVTGNYGYTF. The full variable domain, with the rest looked up from reference TRBV29-1 and TRBJ1-2, is SAVISQKPSRDICQRGTSLTIQCQVDSQVTMMFWYRQQPGQSLTLIATANQGSEATYESGFVIDKFPISRPNLTFSTLTVSNMSPEDSSIYLCSVTGNYGYTFGSGTRLTVV.

This clone was picked up one time. The conserved phenylalanine or tryptophan is not found at the CDR3 terminus, so this likely reflects a read error. CDR3 loop: CASSLSRGMYGYTS. CDR3 coding DNA: TGTGCCAGCAGTTTATCGCGGGGGATGTATGGCTACACCTCC. The rearrangement uses TRBV27 and TRBJ1-2; maybe TRBD1 (5 bases). CDR1 MNHEY and CDR2 SMNVEV come from the germline V gene (reference sequence). CDR3 length equals 14 residues. The germline V and J ends were trimmed by 0 bases and 5 bases, with 10 bases remaining between them.

The CDR3 sequence: CASSQDRLAGVTDTQYF. CDR3 DNA sequence: TGTGCCAGCAGCCAAGACCGCCTAGCGGGGGTCACAGATACGCAGTATTTT. The chain combines TRBV4-2 with TRBJ2-3; TRBD2 matches at 10 bases. This CDR3 has 17 residues. Germline V gene sequence: CDR1 LGHNA, CDR2 YNFKEQ. V lost 0 bases, J lost 2 bases, and 5 bases stayed unmatched.

The chain's CDR3 is CASSLLAGEAYEQYF. CDR3 nucleotides: TGCGCCAGCAGCTTACTAGCGGGGGAAGCCTACGAGCAGTACTTC. V gene TRBV5-1 combines with J gene TRBJ2-7; 11 nucleotides align to TRBD2. This CDR3 is 15 amino acids long. Germline values: CDR1 SGHRS, CDR2 YFSETQ. The ends lost 2 bases at V and 2 bases at J; junction bases unmatched: 3.

The V call is TRBV13, the J call TRBJ2-4; possibly TRBD1 for D (6 bases). Between the trimmed V and J ends, which lost 2 bases and 1 base, there was a span of 15 bases. CDR3 size: 17 residues. Germline V gives CDR1 PRHDT, CDR2 FYEKMQ (reference sequence). The CDR3 protein is CASSLLGYQGAKNIQYF. CDR3 DNA sequence: TGTGCCAGCAGCTTACTGGGATACCAGGGGGCCAAAAACATTCAGTACTTC.

The J gene is TRBJ1-1, the V gene TRBV12-5, with a weak D call TRBD1 (5 bases). V lost 5 bases, J lost 0 bases, and 10 bases lay in between. The CDR3 loop spans 14 amino acids. Germline CDR1 LGHNT, CDR2 FRNRAP. CDR3 coding DNA: TGTGCTAGTGGTCGGACACTGATGAACACTGAAGCTTTCTTT. This translates into CASGRTLMNTEAFF.

J is TRBJ2-7 and V is TRBV6-1, with 7 bases that match TRBD1. The CDR3 runs to 15 residues. Germline CDR1 and CDR2: MNHNS and SASEGT. J gave up 6 bases and V 8 bases, and 16 bases lay outside the gene matches. DNA of the CDR3: TGTGCCAGCTTACAAGGGGGAACAGGGGATGCCGAGCAGTACTTC. Translating gives CASLQGGTGDAEQYF.

V gene TRBV27 combines with J gene TRBJ2-5; no reliable D call. The end of the DNA fits TRBJ2-7 better, so the J call may be wrong. CDR3 length equals 14 residues. Germline CDR1 is MNHEY and CDR2 is SMNVEV (reference sequence). The CDR3: CASSFSADSYEQYF. The CDR3 nucleotides read TGTGCCAGCAGTTTCTCTGCGGACTCCTACGAGCAGTACTTC.

The gene calls are TRBV19 and TRBJ1-6; 10 nucleotides agree with TRBD1. Germline values: CDR1 LNHDA, CDR2 SQIVND (reference sequence). The CDR3 contains 15 residues. V lost 5 bases and J lost 9; bases outside the gene matches: 7. The CDR3 DNA follows: TGTGCCAGTAGTCCTACGGGGACAGGGGTTTCACCCCTCCACTTT. Protein sequence: CASSPTGTGVSPLHF.

The chain has TRBV9 and TRBJ2-7; possible D gene TRBD2, 6 bases. This CDR3 has 15 residues. Trimming removed 0 bases at V and 5 bases at J, with 15 bases between. Germline V gene data show CDR1 as SGDLS and CDR2 as YYNGEE. The CDR3 region is CASSVEEGTGDEQYF. The DNA for the CDR3 is TGTGCCAGCAGCGTAGAGGAGGGAACTGGAGACGAGCAGTACTTC.

This chain uses TRBV5-4 with TRBJ2-7, with TRBD1 as a possible D gene (6 bases). The CDR3 is 13 amino acids. CDR1 is SGHNT and CDR2 is YYREEE in the germline V gene (reference sequence). The germline V and J ends were trimmed by 5 bases and 6 bases, with 15 bases remaining between them. The CDR3 region has the DNA TGTGCCAGCAGATATACAGGGTCGCGCGAGCAGTACTTC. Translation: CASRYTGSREQYF.

The chain uses TRBV19 and TRBJ1-5, with D uncertain. The length of the CDR3 is 14 residues. Deletions cut 0 bases from V and 4 bases from J, with 7 bases between. Germline V lookup: CDR1 LNHDA, CDR2 SQIVND (reference sequence). Here the CDR3 reads CASSIETKNQPQHF. CDR3 DNA sequence: TGTGCCAGTAGTATAGAAACTAAAAATCAGCCCCAGCATTTT.

The chain joins TRBV19 to TRBJ2-1, with D perhaps TRBD2 (7 bases). Germline V lookup: CDR1 LNHDA, CDR2 SQIVND (reference sequence). CDR3 length: 16 amino acids. The V end lost 2 bases, the J end lost 4 bases, and 15 bases lay between the germline ends. The CDR3 sequence: CASSILGGGKYNEQFF. The DNA for the CDR3 is TGTGCCAGTAGTATATTAGGGGGAGGGAAATACAATGAGCAGTTCTTC.

The J gene is TRBJ1-2, the V gene TRBV29-1, with D perhaps TRBD1 (5 bases). CDR3 length: 14 amino acids. Trimming shortened V by 1 base and J by 2 bases, and 11 bases separated the two germline ends. Germline CDR1 reads SQVTM; CDR2 reads ANQGSEA. The CDR3 sequence: CSVEVQGGNYGYTF. The CDR3 DNA is TGCAGCGTTGAAGTCCAGGGTGGAAACTATGGCTACACCTTC.

The chain recombines TRBV5-6 with TRBJ1-1; possibly TRBD1 for D (6 bases). The germline V gene encodes CDR1 SGHDT and CDR2 YYEEEE. The CDR3 has 17 residues. V was trimmed by 4 bases and J by 11 bases, leaving 30 bases between them. CDR3 amino acids: CASSLGAYGPKGDRAFF. The CDR3 DNA sequence: TGTGCCAGCAGCCTTGGTGCTTACGGACCGAAGGGGGATAGGGCTTTCTTT.

The CDR3 region has the DNA TGTGCCAGCAGCTTAGGTATAAGCGCCTCCTACGAGCAGTACTTC. The encoded protein is CASSLGISASYEQYF. The V call is TRBV13, the J call TRBJ2-7; no reliable D call. The germline gives CDR1 PRHDT, CDR2 FYEKMQ (reference sequence). This CDR3 has 15 amino acids. V shed 0 bases and J shed 0 bases, with 9 bases lying between them.

This clone was recorded many times. The chain is built from TRBV19 and TRBJ2-1; D is unresolved. Trimming cost V 5 bases and J 9 bases, with 11 bases left between them. The CDR3 length is 12 residues. Germline loops: CDR1 LNHDA, CDR2 SQIVND (reference sequence). The chain's CDR3 is CASSPWAGEQFF. CDR3 DNA sequence: TGTGCCAGTAGTCCGTGGGCCGGTGAGCAGTTCTTC.

The chain couples TRBV7-9 to TRBJ2-1; 9 bases are a match to TRBD1. This CDR3 spans 15 amino acids. Losses at the gene ends were 6 bases for V and 12 bases for J; bases not matched to a gene: 15. Germline V gene data show CDR1 as SEHNR and CDR2 as FQNEAQ (reference sequence). CDR3 residues: CASSLGTGYSGGQFF. The CDR3 DNA follows: TGTGCCAGCAGTCTTGGGACAGGGTATTCCGGGGGGCAGTTCTTC.

The chain couples TRBV10-1 to TRBJ1-1, with D unclear. Germline loops: CDR1 WNHNN, CDR2 SYGVQD (reference sequence). CDR3 length: 8 residues. V was pared by 9 bases and J by 7 bases, with 3 bases between. CDR3 DNA: TGCGCCAGTTATGAAGCTTTCTTT. It yields the protein CASYEAFF.

This clone was observed a handful of times. The V call is TRBV18, the J call TRBJ1-4; no definite D call. There are 15 residues in the CDR3. From germline, CDR1 is KGHSH and CDR2 LQKENI. The germline V and J ends were trimmed by 2 bases and 0 bases, with 7 bases remaining between them. The CDR3 spells CASSPNRATNEKLFF. CDR3 coding DNA: TGTGCCAGCTCACCAAACAGAGCAACTAATGAAAAACTGTTTTTT.

This sequence joins TRBV28 and TRBJ1-5, with D possibly being TRBD1 (5 bases). V was shortened by 3 bases and J by 6 bases, with 15 bases between the two germline ends. CDR1 and CDR2 from the germline V gene are MDHEN and SYDVKM. The CDR3 loop spans 15 amino acids. This chain's CDR3 is CASSFPGSSFQPQHF. DNA for the CDR3: TGTGCCAGCAGTTTTCCAGGGTCGTCTTTTCAGCCCCAGCATTTT.

The chain recombines TRBV19 with TRBJ1-2; the D gene is possibly TRBD1 (6 bases). Germline V gene lookup returns CDR1 LNHDA and CDR2 SQIVND (reference sequence). The CDR3 spans 14 residues. The V end lost 1 base, the J end lost 10 bases, and 16 bases lay between the germline ends. Here the CDR3 DNA reads TGTGCCAGTAGTATAGGAGGGGGACCGACGAACTACACCTTC. The encoded protein is CASSIGGGPTNYTF.

With regard to this clone: One end of the junction fails to match germline, which may point to a read error. The rearrangement joins TRBV7-7 to TRBJ2-5; unclear D gene. The CDR3 totals 13 residues. In germline, CDR1 is SSHAT, CDR2 FNYEAQ (reference sequence). The CDR3, as DNA: TGTGCTAGCAGCAGTACTCGGCAAGAGACCCAGTACTTC. Translation gives CASSSTRQETQYF.

The chain combines TRBV4-3 with TRBJ2-7; no firm D call. V was trimmed by 1 base and J by 3 bases, leaving 10 bases between them. Germline V CDR1 and CDR2: LGHNA, YSLEER. This CDR3 has 14 residues. The CDR3 DNA is TGCGCCAGCAGCCAAGTAATATCGAGCTACGAGCAGTACTTC. The encoded protein is CASSQVISSYEQYF.

CDR3 residues: CASRKQGDYGYTF. CDR3 DNA: TGTGCCAGCAGAAAACAGGGGGACTATGGCTACACCTTC. The chain couples TRBV5-8 to TRBJ1-2; 8 bases match TRBD1. The germline CDR1 and CDR2 sequences are SGHTS and YDEGEE. V lost 5 bases to trimming and J lost 3 bases; unmatched junction nucleotides: 3. CDR3 length equals 13 residues.

The CDR3 DNA follows: TGTGCCACCGGGGGGGCTACAAACTATGGCTACACCTTC. It translates to CATGGATNYGYTF. The V call is TRBV2, the J call TRBJ1-2; tentatively, D is TRBD1 (6 bases). Per the germline V gene, CDR1 is SNHLY and CDR2 is FYNNEI. The CDR3 covers 13 residues. Trimming shortened V by 10 bases and J by 2 bases, and 14 bases separated the two germline ends.

V is TRBV4-2 and J is TRBJ1-6; D is perhaps TRBD1 (6 bases). The ends were cut back, 1 base at V and 5 bases at J, with 9 bases in the middle. This CDR3 region has 15 residues. Germline assignment: CDR1 LGHNA and CDR2 YNFKEQ. The DNA for the CDR3 is TGTGCCAGCAGCCAAGGACAGGTAGATAATTCACCCCTCCACTTT. It translates to CASSQGQVDNSPLHF.

This clone was seen just once. This sequence joins TRBV6-5 and TRBJ2-3; tentative D call: TRBD2 (6 bases). Per germline, CDR1 MNHEY and CDR2 SVGAGI. The CDR3 has 14 amino acids. Trimming cost V 7 bases and J 6 bases, with 17 bases left between them. In nucleotides, the CDR3 is TGTGCCAGCAAGGAGGGGACCTATCGGGATACGCAGTATTTT. Its translation is CASKEGTYRDTQYF.

This chain connects TRBV10-3 to TRBJ2-1; 8 bases are a match to TRBD2. Germline loops: CDR1 ENHRY, CDR2 SYGVKD. This CDR3 is built from 15 residues. The V segment lost 6 bases and the J segment 1 base; nucleotides outside the gene matches: 5. CDR3 sequence: CAISPSGSSYNEQFF. The CDR3 DNA follows: TGTGCCATCAGCCCCAGCGGGAGTTCCTACAATGAGCAGTTCTTC.